The entry below describes one TCR beta chain. Its cognate antigen has yet to be identified. It has no much larger one-base neighbor in the sample; base qualities were not kept. V has 7 bases trimmed and J has 7 bases trimmed; junction bases matching no gene number 10. CDR1 and CDR2 were assigned from the germline V gene as ENHRY and SYGVKD. From the cysteine up to the phenylalanine, the CDR3 has a length of 13 residues. The entry retains the CDR3 DNA only, 39 bases that are in frame from base 1. The sample originates from a study of blood T cells in healthy people across ages (dated by TCRdb to between 2015 and 2017). Notes on the research overall: In model experiments, template switching captured roughly one uniquely barcoded TCR beta cDNA molecule for every two T cells. The donors were split into four age groups: young (average around 15 years), middle-aged (roughly 42), aged (more than 60) and long-lived (approximately 80). Donors of different ages were randomly distributed across sequencing lanes to avoid experimental bias. To track age-related changes in TCR beta repertoire diversity, the study relied on deep sequencing normalized with unique cDNA molecular identifiers. Two additional independent replicas of 1 million unique cDNA reads from the same blood draw were analyzed for two donors (one aged 18 to 29 and one aged 80 or older). Study-level results and caveats: Compared with the aged group, the long-lived group had more naive CD4+ T cells, fewer expanded clones and increased TCR diversity, a pattern suggesting age selection. The percentage of naive T cells measured by flow cytometry correlated strongly with observed TCR beta diversity. Observed TCR beta diversity per million T cells fell roughly linearly with age, and a significant reduction was already apparent by age approximately 40. Since profiling was done on bulk unsorted PBMCs, naive and antigen-experienced compartments could not be conclusively compared. Donor CMV infection status was unknown, potentially confounding age-related changes in expanded clonotypes. Estimates of total diversity from one million sequenced T cells were regarded as lower bounds and underestimates.

The donors were roughly 40 Caucasian individuals from Russia, aged roughly 6 to 100 years, who were systemically healthy. Each donor gave ten milliliters of peripheral blood, collected into EDTA-treated Vacutainer tubes. Ficoll-Paque density-gradient centrifugation was used to isolate PBMCs, with at least 6 million obtained per sample. Total RNA was extracted from PBMCs with Trizol reagent, with at least 5.5 micrograms obtained per sample. The percentages of naive CD45RAhigh/CD27high T cells were determined by flow cytometry on a PBMC aliquot from every donor. The protocol used for the library was 5' RACE. Instrument on record: Illumina HiSeq 2500. A second PCR of about 6 to 11 cycles was performed with a sample-barcoded 5' primer and a J-beta primer mix. A template-switch 5' adaptor carrying 12 random nucleotides introduced a unique molecular identifier onto each TCR beta cDNA molecule. Each sample yielded at least 2.5 million CDR3-containing paired-end reads. First-strand cDNA was synthesized from all RNA with the Mint cDNA synthesis kit, primed by a TRBC-specific oligonucleotide. Following uracil-DNA glycosylase treatment, a first 18-cycle PCR with universal primers M1SS and BC2_uni_R was performed on all cDNA. The authors processed their data as follows. For normalization, 1 million high-quality reads were randomly selected from each sample, with every read carrying a distinct molecular identifier. Instead of being binned into consensus sequences, reads with shared molecular identifiers were discarded. MiTCR, run with a Q25 quality threshold and the strictest error-elimination algorithm, handled CDR3 identification, clonotype clustering and error correction. A nonparametric unseen species model with Euler transformation was used to estimate a lower bound on total TCR beta diversity. The raw public reads went through TCRdb reprocessing: fastp at Q25, MiXCR clone calling, in-frame beta chains kept. Rows with a matching CDR3 protein are joined into one entry that keeps the most common DNA and genes. TCRdb assigned the V and J calls; the authors' analysis was not used. The sample profile shows hundreds of thousands of distinct CDR3 sequences; 56% of them were found once. The top ten clonotypes cover roughly 25% of the sample.

The chain links TRBV10-3 with TRBJ2-7; 7 middle bases align to TRBD1. Sequencing used blood. The clonotype was recovered from a man aged 40-49 years in good health. The nucleotides read TGTGCCATCACCGGGACAGAGGGGAGAGAGCAGTACTTC. This yields the protein CAITGTEGREQYF.